The 18 T cell receptor beta chains below all came from one sample that was sequenced in a study of blood T cell repertoires in COVID-19. Sequencing was performed with immunoSEQ multiplex PCR; in TCRdb, only in-frame clones are kept and a portion is missing. The data show 97,000 or so clones, about 87% seen once. Sequenced: peripheral blood. The receptors derive from a middle-aged man with active or convalescent COVID-19.

V usage is TRBV2 and J usage is TRBJ1-2, with a possible D match to TRBD1 (5 bases). This CDR3 has 14 amino acids. V gave up 3 bases and J gave up 4 bases, with 12 bases separating them. CDR1 and CDR2 from the germline V gene are SNHLY and FYNNEI. The CDR3 is CASSESTAIYGYTF. CDR3 nucleotide sequence: TGTGCCAGCAGTGAGTCGACAGCCATCTATGGCTACACCTTC.

The rearrangement uses TRBV5-1 and TRBJ2-1; tentatively, D is TRBD1 (6 bases). Per germline, CDR1 SGHRS and CDR2 YFSETQ. Trimming took off 5 bases at V and 8 bases at J, with 14 bases between the two ends. The CDR3 covers 13 residues. CDR3 sequence: CASSSTGIDEQFF. In nucleotides, the CDR3 is TGCGCCAGCAGTTCTACAGGGATAGATGAGCAGTTCTTC.

This clone showed up just a few times. The gene calls are TRBV5-8 and TRBJ1-6; 12 nucleotides agree with TRBD1. Losses at the gene ends were 2 bases for V and 11 bases for J; bases not matched to a gene: 8. There are 16 residues in the CDR3. Germline V CDR1 and CDR2: SGHTS, YDEGEE. The CDR3 loop is CASSLMGTGGRAPLHF. The DNA for the CDR3 is TGTGCCAGCAGCTTAATGGGGACAGGGGGCCGGGCACCCCTCCACTTT.

In regard to this clone: This sample includes further DNA sequences coding for the same CDR3. CDR3 region: CSVRDRYNEQFF. The CDR3 nucleotides are TGCAGCGTTCGGGACAGATACAATGAGCAGTTCTTC. The gene calls are TRBV29-1 and TRBJ2-1; 7 nucleotides agree with TRBD1. CDR3 length: 12 residues. Germline values: CDR1 SQVTM, CDR2 ANQGSEA. V lost 5 bases, J lost 4 bases, and 2 bases stayed unmatched.

The genes are TRBV7-2 and TRBJ1-4; 8 bases fit TRBD1. CDR3 length equals 14 residues. The V segment lost 6 bases and the J segment 8 bases; nucleotides outside the gene matches: 8. The germline CDR1 and CDR2 sequences are SGHTA and FQGNSA. The CDR3, as DNA: TGTGCCAGCAGACCAAGGACAGGGCGGGAAAAACTGTTTTTT. Protein sequence: CASRPRTGREKLFF.

As regards this clone: Within the sample, other DNA sequences also encode this same CDR3. The gene calls are TRBV5-1 and TRBJ1-3, with 7 bases lining up with TRBD1. CDR1 is SGHRS, CDR2 YFSETQ, per germline. This CDR3 region has 15 residues. J was trimmed by 1 base and V by 3 bases; bases with no gene match: 4. CDR3 bases: TGCGCCAGCAGCTCCACAGGGGAATCTGGAAACACCATATATTTT. Protein: CASSSTGESGNTIYF.

V is TRBV2 and J is TRBJ2-7; 7 bases are shared with TRBD1. The germline V gene has CDR1 SNHLY and CDR2 FYNNEI. The ends lost 6 bases at V and 11 bases at J; junction bases unmatched: 16. The CDR3 covers 14 residues. CDR3 amino acids: CASRLDRAPEQEYV. For the CDR3, the DNA is TGTGCCAGCAGGTTAGACAGGGCCCCTGAGCAGGAGTACGTC.

V usage is TRBV5-1 and J usage is TRBJ2-3, with 7 nucleotides matching TRBD1. Germline V gene lookup returns CDR1 SGHRS and CDR2 YFSETQ. The V gene end was trimmed by 0 bases and the J gene end by 3 bases; junction bases not matched to a gene: 7. The CDR3 covers 16 residues. This CDR3 is CASSLDTGDITDTQYF. The CDR3 coding sequence is TGCGCCAGCAGCTTGGACACAGGGGATATAACAGATACGCAGTATTTT. Full variable domain (missing parts from reference TRBV5-1 and TRBJ2-3): KAGVTQTPRYLIKTRGQQVTLSCSPISGHRSVSWYQQTPGQGLQFLFEYFSETQRNKGNFPGRFSGRQFSNSRSEMNVSTLELGDSALYLCASSLDTGDITDTQYFGPGTRLTVL.

The chain joins TRBV5-4 to TRBJ1-1; TRBD1 is a possible D gene (5 bases). The CDR3 sequence is 13 residues long. V dropped 6 bases and J dropped 1 base, with 10 bases sitting between them. Germline V gene sequence: CDR1 SGHNT, CDR2 YYREEE (reference sequence). The CDR3 protein is CASTSQGNTEAFF. DNA of the CDR3: TGTGCCAGCACATCGCAGGGGAACACTGAAGCTTTCTTT.

The CDR3 protein is CASSSGTVGSPLHF. Written as DNA, the CDR3 is TGTGCCAGCAGTTCCGGGACAGTGGGTTCACCCCTCCACTTT. This chain joins TRBV6-5 and TRBJ1-6, with 7 bases lining up with TRBD1. The germline CDR1 and CDR2 sequences are MNHEY and SVGAGI. J lost 9 bases, V lost 4 bases, and 6 bases had no gene match. The CDR3 consists of 14 residues.

The chain has TRBV5-1 and TRBJ2-7; 7 bases match TRBD1. Germline-derived CDR1 and CDR2 are SGHRS and YFSETQ. V lost 4 bases and J lost 1; bases outside the gene matches: 17. CDR3 length: 18 amino acids. The CDR3 is CASSPQGAGTVRSYEQYV. The CDR3 DNA follows: TGCGCCAGCAGCCCCCAAGGGGCTGGGACAGTTAGATCCTACGAGCAGTACGTC.

The CDR3 bases are TGTGCCAGCTCACCAGGCCAGGGGCGCGAGCAGTACGTC. The encoded protein is CASSPGQGREQYV. The J gene is TRBJ2-7, the V gene TRBV18, with D perhaps matching TRBD1 (6 bases). The germline V gene has CDR1 KGHSH and CDR2 LQKENI. V lost 2 bases and J lost 6, with 11 bases in between. CDR3 length equals 13 residues.

The chain joins TRBV20-1 to TRBJ2-7; D gene unclear. Germline V lookup: CDR1 DFQATT, CDR2 SNEGSKA (reference sequence). V shed 0 bases and J shed 2 bases, with 2 bases lying between them. This CDR3 spans 11 amino acids. The CDR3 loop reads CSARDTYEQYF. CDR3 nucleotide sequence: TGCAGTGCTAGAGACACCTACGAGCAGTACTTC.

The J gene is TRBJ1-2, the V gene TRBV4-3; D possibly corresponds to TRBD1 (6 bases). The CDR3 totals 16 residues. Germline V gene sequence: CDR1 LGHNA, CDR2 YSLEER. Deletions cut 0 bases from V and 4 bases from J, with 15 bases between. CDR3 sequence (DNA): TGCGCCAGCAGCCAAGATTTTACAGGGCCAGGCTATGGCTACACCTTC. Its protein is CASSQDFTGPGYGYTF.

The gene calls are TRBV10-3 and TRBJ2-2, with TRBD1 matching over 7 bases. This CDR3 is built from 14 residues. V trimming: 4 bases; J trimming: 4 bases; junction bases outside the gene matches: 3. The germline V gene has CDR1 ENHRY and CDR2 SYGVKD. The CDR3 DNA follows: TGTGCCATCAGTGGACAGGGCGTCACCGGGGAGCTGTTTTTT. Translation gives CAISGQGVTGELFF.

The chain uses TRBV11-2 and TRBJ2-1; TRBD2 matches 8 bases. The CDR3 runs 15 residues. Germline V CDR1 and CDR2: SGHAT, FQNNGV. J was trimmed by 9 bases and V by 5 bases; bases with no gene match: 12. The CDR3 is CASSHGGDILSEQFF. In DNA, the CDR3 is TGTGCCAGCAGCCACGGGGGGGACATACTGAGTGAGCAGTTCTTC.

This clone was counted only a few times. The rearrangement joins TRBV18 to TRBJ2-3, with TRBD2 matching over 14 bases. This CDR3 region has 20 residues. CDR1 and CDR2 (germline): KGHSH, LQKENI. V shed 3 bases, J shed 3 bases, and the junction held 14 bases outside the gene matches. CDR3 sequence (DNA): TGTGCCAGCTCACCTTTAACGGGACTAGCGGGGGCTGAACTTACAGATACGCAGTATTTT. As protein: CASSPLTGLAGAELTDTQYF.

V gene TRBV6-2 or TRBV6-3 combines with J gene TRBJ1-6; 9 bases are shared with TRBD1. The CDR3 length is 17 residues. J was trimmed by 0 bases and V by 5 bases; bases with no gene match: 5. CDR1 and CDR2 from the germline V gene are MNHEY and SVGEGT. The CDR3 bases are TGTGCCAGCAGTCAACCGGGACAGGGCTCCTATAATTCACCCCTCCACTTT. This encodes CASSQPGQGSYNSPLHF.